What follows is one TCR beta chain and its context. This specimen comes from a study of blood T cell repertoires in COVID-19. Study as a whole: The United States, Italy and Spain supplied acute and convalescent COVID-19 samples. T cells, B-cell-depleted T cells, or PBMCs supplied cDNA or gDNA.

Germline V gene data show CDR1 as MNHEY and CDR2 as SVGAGI. The CDR3 sequence is 16 residues long. V gave up 1 base and J gave up 0 bases, with 9 bases separating them. The authors' processing: Amplification with reference gene primers provided the estimates of nucleated cell counts. Sequencing was performed with immunoSEQ multiplex PCR; in TCRdb, only in-frame clones are kept and a portion is missing. The V and J calls and clone size were taken over from that table, and D and trimming were inferred from the DNA. This table has roughly 190,000 clones, less than 80% appearing once. The sequencing input was peripheral blood. The chain uses TRBV6-5 and TRBJ2-2; a weak D match, TRBD1 (6 bases). This receptor was identified in a woman aged 50 to 65 with acute or convalescent COVID-19. CDR3 sequence: CASSYYGTPNTGELFF. CDR3 DNA: TGTGCCAGCAGTTACTACGGGACACCGAACACCGGGGAGCTGTTTTTT.